These T cell receptor beta chains were read from a single sample in a study of post-analysis software for immune sequencing data. TCRdb processed the PCR reads anew with MiXCR; each CDR3 protein has one entry. The sample has about 770,000 distinct CDR3 sequences, under 60% seen once. The sequenced material came from blood. These TCRs come from a girl aged 10 to 17 with multiple sclerosis. Each CDR3 is given with its conserved first and last residue. The order of the fields is V gene, clone size, D gene, J gene, CDR3 protein, CDR3 DNA. A D gene is named only where the DNA matches it firmly. Size tells how often a clone was seen (once, few, many) or the class of an expanded clone, and some rows leave it out.

V gene: TRBV12-3/TRBV12-4; clone size: -; D gene: TRBD1; J gene: TRBJ1-2; CDR3 protein: CASTGQGARYGYTF; CDR3 DNA: TGTGCCAGTACCGGACAGGGGGCCCGCTATGGCTACACCTTC
V gene: TRBV4-2; clone size: -; D gene: -; J gene: TRBJ1-1; CDR3 protein: CASSQAWGRDTEAFF; CDR3 DNA: TGTGCCAGCAGCCAAGCTTGGGGGCGGGACACTGAAGCTTTCTTT
V gene: TRBV6-5; clone size: -; D gene: -; J gene: TRBJ1-2; CDR3 protein: CASSPRTRDGYTF; CDR3 DNA: TGTGCCAGCAGCCCTAGGACTAGGGATGGCTACACCTTC
V gene: TRBV27; clone size: few; D gene: TRBD1; J gene: TRBJ2-5; CDR3 protein: CASSFSRTGRETQYF; CDR3 DNA: TGTGCCAGCAGTTTCTCGAGGACAGGAAGGGAGACCCAGTACTTC
V gene: TRBV29-1; clone size: -; D gene: -; J gene: TRBJ2-3; CDR3 protein: CSVTVITDTQYF; CDR3 DNA: TGCAGCGTTACAGTGATCACAGATACGCAGTATTTT
V gene: TRBV6-5; clone size: -; D gene: -; J gene: TRBJ2-6; CDR3 protein: CASSYSMSARSSGANVLTF; CDR3 DNA: TGTGCCAGCAGTTACTCGATGAGTGCCCGTAGCTCTGGGGCCAACGTCCTGACTTTC
V gene: TRBV20-1; clone size: few; D gene: TRBD2; J gene: TRBJ2-1; CDR3 protein: CSARGGLASYNEQFF; CDR3 DNA: TGCAGTGCTAGGGGGGGACTAGCCTCCTACAATGAGCAGTTCTTC
V gene: TRBV20-1; clone size: few; D gene: -; J gene: TRBJ1-5; CDR3 protein: CSARGGGQPQHF; CDR3 DNA: TGCAGTGCTAGAGGGGGGGGCCAGCCCCAGCATTTT
V gene: TRBV29-1; clone size: -; D gene: TRBD2; J gene: TRBJ2-1; CDR3 protein: CSVEGREGYNEQFF; CDR3 DNA: TGCAGCGTTGAAGGGCGGGAGGGTTACAATGAGCAGTTCTTC
V gene: TRBV29-1; clone size: -; D gene: -; J gene: TRBJ1-2; CDR3 protein: CSVRRSNYGYTF; CDR3 DNA: TGCAGCGTTCGCCGGAGCAACTATGGCTACACCTTC
V gene: TRBV4-2; clone size: -; D gene: TRBD1; J gene: TRBJ2-7; CDR3 protein: CASSSSWDSSYEQYF; CDR3 DNA: TGTGCCAGCAGCTCTTCCTGGGACAGCTCCTACGAGCAGTACTTC
V gene: TRBV9; clone size: -; D gene: -; J gene: TRBJ2-7; CDR3 protein: CASSVVPEPREQYF; CDR3 DNA: TGTGCCAGCAGCGTAGTACCCGAGCCTAGGGAGCAGTACTTC
V gene: TRBV6-5; clone size: few; D gene: TRBD2; J gene: TRBJ2-7; CDR3 protein: CASSYLAGDYEQYF; CDR3 DNA: TGTGCCAGCAGTTACCTAGCGGGGGATTACGAGCAGTACTTC
V gene: TRBV9; clone size: -; D gene: TRBD2; J gene: TRBJ2-5; CDR3 protein: CASSVAEAGGLGQYF; CDR3 DNA: TGTGCCAGCAGCGTAGCGGAAGCGGGAGGGCTCGGGCAGTACTTC
V gene: TRBV5-1; clone size: few; D gene: TRBD2; J gene: TRBJ2-7; CDR3 protein: CASSGSLAAPYEQYF; CDR3 DNA: TGCGCCAGCAGCGGATCTCTAGCGGCCCCCTACGAGCAGTACTTC
V gene: TRBV7-2; clone size: -; D gene: TRBD1; J gene: TRBJ2-7; CDR3 protein: CASSEPGQGTSYEQYF; CDR3 DNA: TGTGCCAGCAGCGAACCGGGACAGGGAACCTCCTACGAGCAGTACTTC
V gene: TRBV29-1; clone size: few; D gene: -; J gene: TRBJ2-7; CDR3 protein: CSVRQSGGDEQYF; CDR3 DNA: TGCAGCGTCCGCCAAAGTGGGGGAGACGAGCAGTACTTC
V gene: TRBV10-2; clone size: -; D gene: -; J gene: TRBJ1-2; CDR3 protein: CASYQGGYGYTF; CDR3 DNA: TGCGCCAGCTACCAGGGAGGCTATGGCTACACCTTC
V gene: TRBV4-1; clone size: -; D gene: TRBD2; J gene: TRBJ2-7; CDR3 protein: CASSQDSRTSGYEQYF; CDR3 DNA: TGCGCCAGCAGCCAAGATAGCAGGACTAGCGGCTACGAGCAGTACTTC
V gene: TRBV5-1; clone size: -; D gene: -; J gene: TRBJ1-2; CDR3 protein: CASSFSGSYGYTF; CDR3 DNA: TGCGCCAGCAGCTTTTCGGGATCCTATGGCTACACCTTC
V gene: TRBV11-3; clone size: -; D gene: -; J gene: TRBJ2-3; CDR3 protein: CASSSHGGPEDYTQYF; CDR3 DNA: TGTGCCAGCAGCTCACATGGGGGACCAGAAGATTATACGCAGTATTTT
V gene: TRBV20-1; clone size: -; D gene: -; J gene: TRBJ2-1; CDR3 protein: CSALYRAYNEQFF; CDR3 DNA: TGCAGTGCTTTATACAGGGCCTACAATGAGCAGTTCTTC
V gene: TRBV6-5; clone size: few; D gene: TRBD1; J gene: TRBJ1-1; CDR3 protein: CASSYSSDRALGAFF; CDR3 DNA: TGTGCCAGCAGTTACTCCTCTGACAGGGCGCTTGGAGCTTTCTTT
V gene: TRBV20-1; clone size: -; D gene: -; J gene: TRBJ2-3; CDR3 protein: CSARDWGVTDMQYF; CDR3 DNA: TGCAGTGCTAGAGATTGGGGGGTCACAGATATGCAGTATTTT
V gene: TRBV7-9; clone size: -; D gene: -; J gene: TRBJ2-1; CDR3 protein: CASSLIAGPTYNEQFF; CDR3 DNA: TGCGCCAGCAGCTTAATTGCCGGCCCAACCTACAATGAGCAGTTCTTC
V gene: TRBV5-1; clone size: -; D gene: -; J gene: TRBJ2-7; CDR3 protein: CASSFGGTVNYEQYF; CDR3 DNA: TGCGCCAGCAGCTTCGGCGGGACAGTAAACTACGAGCAGTACTTC
V gene: TRBV5-1; clone size: -; D gene: -; J gene: TRBJ1-2; CDR3 protein: CASSLDSTYGYTF; CDR3 DNA: TGCGCCAGCAGCTTGGACAGTACCTATGGCTACACCTTC
V gene: TRBV4-3; clone size: many; D gene: -; J gene: TRBJ2-2; CDR3 protein: CASSQGNAGTGELFF; CDR3 DNA: TGCGCCAGCAGCCAAGGGAACGCGGGCACCGGGGAGCTGTTTTTT
V gene: TRBV11-3; clone size: -; D gene: TRBD1; J gene: TRBJ2-1; CDR3 protein: CASSITGGPYNEQFF; CDR3 DNA: TGTGCCAGCAGCATAACAGGGGGACCCTACAATGAGCAGTTCTTC
V gene: TRBV9; clone size: -; D gene: -; J gene: TRBJ2-1; CDR3 protein: CASSPPLGSLNEQFF; CDR3 DNA: TGTGCCAGCAGCCCGCCCCTGGGGTCCCTAAATGAGCAGTTCTTC
V gene: TRBV9; clone size: -; D gene: TRBD2; J gene: TRBJ2-1; CDR3 protein: CASSGGGDFYNEQFF; CDR3 DNA: TGTGCCAGCAGCGGCGGGGGGGATTTCTACAATGAGCAGTTCTTC
V gene: TRBV20-1; clone size: few; D gene: TRBD2; J gene: TRBJ2-3; CDR3 protein: CSAVPGLAGTSTDTQYF; CDR3 DNA: TGCAGTGCCGTTCCGGGACTAGCGGGTACTAGCACAGATACGCAGTATTTT
V gene: TRBV7-2; clone size: few; D gene: -; J gene: TRBJ1-4; CDR3 protein: CASSPTGYEKLFF; CDR3 DNA: TGTGCCAGCAGCCCTACGGGGTATGAAAAACTGTTTTTT
V gene: TRBV7-2; clone size: -; D gene: -; J gene: TRBJ2-4; CDR3 protein: CASSLVIPGGTPNIQYF; CDR3 DNA: TGTGCCAGCAGCTTAGTAATTCCTGGGGGAACACCAAACATTCAGTACTTC
V gene: TRBV6-5; clone size: -; D gene: TRBD2; J gene: TRBJ2-1; CDR3 protein: CASSSAQGLSSHNEQFF; CDR3 DNA: TGTGCCAGCAGTTCGGCCCAGGGACTATCCTCCCACAATGAGCAGTTCTTC
V gene: TRBV2; clone size: -; D gene: -; J gene: TRBJ2-7; CDR3 protein: CASSEFGQGFYEQYF; CDR3 DNA: TGTGCCAGCAGTGAATTCGGGCAGGGGTTCTACGAGCAGTACTTC
V gene: TRBV20-1; clone size: few; D gene: TRBD1; J gene: TRBJ1-5; CDR3 protein: CSARLEGGHQPQHF; CDR3 DNA: TGCAGTGCTAGACTAGAAGGGGGCCATCAGCCCCAGCATTTT
V gene: TRBV7-2; clone size: few; D gene: TRBD2; J gene: TRBJ2-5; CDR3 protein: CASSTGLAGGQDVAGAQYF; CDR3 DNA: TGTGCCAGCAGCACGGGACTAGCGGGAGGCCAGGACGTTGCAGGAGCCCAGTACTTC
V gene: TRBV29-1; clone size: -; D gene: -; J gene: TRBJ2-5; CDR3 protein: CSVDRRKTPLGQETQYF; CDR3 DNA: TGCAGCGTTGACAGGAGGAAGACTCCATTAGGGCAAGAGACCCAGTACTTC
V gene: TRBV29-1; clone size: few; D gene: TRBD2; J gene: TRBJ2-7; CDR3 protein: CSAGGGRVSEQYF; CDR3 DNA: TGCAGCGCCGGGGGGGGACGGGTAAGCGAGCAGTACTTC